The next 9 T cell receptor beta chains were all read from a single sample in a study of CD8 T cells in ankylosing spondylitis. Study-wide results and caveats: Ankylosing spondylitis blood appeared to be characterized by a TCR beta motif of under ten highly homologous variants.

These receptors have no known antigen. From the 5' RACE reads, TCRdb called clonotypes with MiXCR, one entry per CDR3 protein. This table has some 840,000 distinct CDR3 sequences, 12% appearing once. Material: blood, either unsorted or a sorted T cell fraction (not recorded which). These receptors all come from a male donor with ankylosing spondylitis.

This clonotype has at least ten counts. The V gene is TRBV20-1, the J gene TRBJ2-7, with a possible D match to TRBD1 (5 bases). V was pared by 4 bases and J by 0 bases, with 7 bases between. The CDR3 covers 12 residues. Germline V gene lookup returns CDR1 DFQATT and CDR2 SNEGSKA (reference sequence). This CDR3 reads CSATGPSYEQYF. The CDR3 bases are TGCAGTGCTACAGGGCCCTCCTACGAGCAGTACTTC.

This clonotype was counted a few times. The V and J genes are TRBV12-3 or TRBV12-4 and TRBJ2-1; 11 bases are a match to TRBD2. Losses at the gene ends were 4 bases for V and 8 bases for J; bases not matched to a gene: 10. CDR3 length equals 16 residues. CDR3 residues: CASSSPLAGGRDEQFF. The DNA for the CDR3 is TGTGCCAGCAGTTCTCCGTTAGCGGGAGGGCGAGATGAGCAGTTCTTC.

This clonotype was observed a few times. The V gene is TRBV29-1, the J gene TRBJ2-1; D gene unclear. CDR3 size: 14 residues. V dropped 5 bases and J dropped 3 bases, with 14 bases sitting between them. Per germline, CDR1 SQVTM and CDR2 ANQGSEA. CDR3 bases: TGCAGCGTTCGATTAGAAGGCGACTACAATGAGCAGTTCTTC. This codes for CSVRLEGDYNEQFF.

The sample holds a few counts of this clonotype. The V gene is TRBV18, the J gene TRBJ2-1; D is unclear. This CDR3 contains 16 residues. Trimming shortened V by 1 base and J by 4 bases, and 14 bases separated the two germline ends. Germline V CDR1 and CDR2: KGHSH, LQKENI. CDR3: CASSPRSQTAYNEQFF. CDR3 DNA sequence: TGTGCCAGCTCACCACGAAGCCAGACCGCTTACAATGAGCAGTTCTTC.

The genes are TRBV28 and TRBJ1-4; no clear D. The CDR3 covers 14 residues. Between the trimmed V and J ends, which lost 7 bases and 0 bases, there was a span of 9 bases. Germline loops: CDR1 MDHEN, CDR2 SYDVKM. As DNA, the CDR3 is TGTGCCAGCACCACCTTCGCAACTAATGAAAAACTGTTTTTT. It encodes CASTTFATNEKLFF.

The V and J genes are TRBV20-1 and TRBJ2-3; no reliable D call. In germline, CDR1 is DFQATT, CDR2 SNEGSKA (reference sequence). The V gene lost 2 bases and the J gene lost 6 bases, with 9 bases spanning the gap. The CDR3 is 12 residues long. The CDR3 sequence: CSARYSGDTQYF. The CDR3 DNA follows: TGCAGTGCTAGATATTCGGGTGATACGCAGTATTTT.

This clonotype occurred a few times. The chain uses TRBV12-3 or TRBV12-4 and TRBJ1-1; D is unresolved. The V end lost 6 bases, the J end lost 5 bases, and 13 bases lay between the germline ends. This CDR3 spans 13 amino acids. CDR3 sequence reads: CASSARWGTEAFF. For the CDR3, the DNA is TGTGCCAGCAGCGCTAGGTGGGGAACTGAAGCTTTCTTT.

This clonotype has a handful of counts. The CDR3 bases are TGTGCCAGCAGCTTAAGGGGCGGGGCTGAAGCTTTCTTT. Encoded protein: CASSLRGGAEAFF. The J gene is TRBJ1-1, the V gene TRBV7-3, with D possibly TRBD1 on 5 matching bases. CDR3 length: 13 amino acids. V lost 1 base and J lost 6, with 9 bases in between. Germline assignment: CDR1 SGHTA and CDR2 FQGTGA. Supplemented by reference TRBV7-3 and TRBJ1-1, the full variable domain reads GAGVSQTPSNKVTEKGKYVELRCDPISGHTALYWYRQSLGQGPEFLIYFQGTGAADDSGLPNDRFFAVRPEGSVSTLKIQRTERGDSAVYLCASSLRGGAEAFFGQGTRLTVV.

The rearrangement links TRBV18 to TRBJ2-5, with D possibly TRBD2 on 7 matching bases. V lost 0 bases and J 7 bases, leaving 24 bases between the germline ends. The CDR3 sequence is 18 residues long. CDR1 and CDR2 (germline): KGHSH, LQKENI. This CDR3 reads CASSPPPGASGWRGTQYF. For the CDR3, the DNA is TGTGCCAGCTCACCACCTCCGGGGGCTAGCGGTTGGAGGGGGACCCAGTACTTC.